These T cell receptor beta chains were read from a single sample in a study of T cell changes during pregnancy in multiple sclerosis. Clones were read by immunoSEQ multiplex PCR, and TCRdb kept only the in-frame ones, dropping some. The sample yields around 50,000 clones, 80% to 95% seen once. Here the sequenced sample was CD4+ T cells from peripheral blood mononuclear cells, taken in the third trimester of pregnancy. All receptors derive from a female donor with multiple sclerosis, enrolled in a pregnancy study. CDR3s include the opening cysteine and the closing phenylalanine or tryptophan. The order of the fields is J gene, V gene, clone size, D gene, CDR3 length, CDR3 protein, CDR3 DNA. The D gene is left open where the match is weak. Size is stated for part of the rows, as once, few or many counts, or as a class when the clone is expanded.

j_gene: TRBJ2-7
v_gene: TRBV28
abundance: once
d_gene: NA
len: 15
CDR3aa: CASSEPGWRAYEQYF
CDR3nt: TGTGCCAGCAGCGAGCCGGGATGGCGAGCCTACGAGCAGTACTTC

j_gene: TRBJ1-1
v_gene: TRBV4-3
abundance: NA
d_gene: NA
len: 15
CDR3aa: CASSQDPGVNTEAFF
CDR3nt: TGCGCCAGCAGCCAAGATCCAGGGGTGAACACTGAAGCTTTCTTT

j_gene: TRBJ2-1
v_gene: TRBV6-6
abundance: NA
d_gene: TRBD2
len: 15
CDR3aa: CASSTPGTSSPEQFF
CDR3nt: TGTGCCAGCAGCACCCCCGGGACTAGCTCTCCTGAGCAGTTCTTC

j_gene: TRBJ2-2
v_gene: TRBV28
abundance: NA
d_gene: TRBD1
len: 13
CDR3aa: CASNRGSTGELFF
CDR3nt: TGTGCCAGCAACAGGGGTAGCACCGGGGAGCTGTTTTTT

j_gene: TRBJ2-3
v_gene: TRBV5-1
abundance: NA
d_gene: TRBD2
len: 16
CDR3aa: CASSPGLAEDTDTQYF
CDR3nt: TGCGCCAGCAGCCCAGGACTAGCGGAGGATACAGATACGCAGTATTTT

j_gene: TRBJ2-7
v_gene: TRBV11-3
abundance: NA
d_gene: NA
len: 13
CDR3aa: CASSLSLRGEQYF
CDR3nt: TGTGCCAGCAGCTTGTCCCTAAGGGGTGAGCAGTACTTC

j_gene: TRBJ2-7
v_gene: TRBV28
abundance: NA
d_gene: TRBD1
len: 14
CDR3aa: CASSFPDRASEQYF
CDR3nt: TGTGCCAGCAGTTTCCCGGACAGGGCTTCCGAGCAGTACTTC

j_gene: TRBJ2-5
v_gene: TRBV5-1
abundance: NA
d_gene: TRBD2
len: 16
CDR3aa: CASSISGTSPSETQYF
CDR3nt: TGCGCCAGCAGCATTTCCGGGACTAGCCCTTCTGAGACCCAGTACTTC

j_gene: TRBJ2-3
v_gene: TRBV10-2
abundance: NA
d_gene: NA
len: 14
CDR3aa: CASSGDFRTDTQYF
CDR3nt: TGCGCCAGCAGTGGAGACTTCCGCACAGATACGCAGTATTTT

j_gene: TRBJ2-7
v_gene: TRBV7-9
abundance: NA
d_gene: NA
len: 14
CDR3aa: CASSLAGPSYEQYF
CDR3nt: TGTGCCAGCAGCTTAGCGGGCCCCTCCTACGAGCAGTACTTC

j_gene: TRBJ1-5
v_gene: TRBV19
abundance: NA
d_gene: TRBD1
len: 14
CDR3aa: CASSHDRGRQPQHF
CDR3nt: TGTGCCAGTAGCCATGACAGGGGGCGTCAGCCCCAGCATTTT

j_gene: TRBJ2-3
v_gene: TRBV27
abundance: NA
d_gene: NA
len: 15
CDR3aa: CASSPTGRRTDTQYF
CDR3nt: TGTGCCAGCAGTCCAACAGGGCGTCGTACAGATACGCAGTATTTT

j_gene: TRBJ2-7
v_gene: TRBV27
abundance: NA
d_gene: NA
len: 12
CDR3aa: CASGTPAYEQYF
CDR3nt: TGTGCCAGCGGGACACCTGCCTACGAGCAGTACTTC

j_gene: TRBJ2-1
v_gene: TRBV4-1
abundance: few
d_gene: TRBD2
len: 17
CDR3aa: CASSKELSGRTYNEQFF
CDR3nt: TGCGCCAGCAGCAAAGAACTAAGCGGGAGAACCTACAATGAGCAGTTCTTC

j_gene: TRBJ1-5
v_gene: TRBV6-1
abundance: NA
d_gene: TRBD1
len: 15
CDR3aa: CASRPGQGEYQPQHF
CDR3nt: TGTGCCAGCAGACCGGGACAGGGCGAATATCAGCCCCAGCATTTT

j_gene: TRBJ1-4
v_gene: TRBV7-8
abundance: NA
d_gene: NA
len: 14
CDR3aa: CASSRGMVDEKLFF
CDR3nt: TGTGCCAGCAGCCGGGGAATGGTGGATGAAAAACTGTTTTTT

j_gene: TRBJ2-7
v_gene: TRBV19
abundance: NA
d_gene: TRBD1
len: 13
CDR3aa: CARPGQGAYEQYF
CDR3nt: TGTGCCAGGCCGGGACAGGGGGCCTACGAGCAGTACTTC

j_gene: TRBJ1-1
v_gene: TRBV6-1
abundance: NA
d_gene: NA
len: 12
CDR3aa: CASSVVLTEAFF
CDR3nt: TGTGCCAGCAGTGTAGTTTTGACTGAAGCTTTCTTT

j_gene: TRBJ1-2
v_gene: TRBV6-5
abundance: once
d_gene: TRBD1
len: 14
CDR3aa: CASSYSDRGLGYTF
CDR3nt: TGTGCCAGCAGTTACTCGGACAGGGGGCTCGGCTACACCTTC

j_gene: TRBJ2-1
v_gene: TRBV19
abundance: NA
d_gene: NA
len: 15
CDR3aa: CASSLSQVSYNEQFF
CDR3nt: TGTGCCAGTAGTTTAAGCCAGGTTTCCTACAATGAGCAGTTCTTC

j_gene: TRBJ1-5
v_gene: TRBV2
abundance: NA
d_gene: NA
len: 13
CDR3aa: CASSAGVYQPQHF
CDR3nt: TGTGCCAGCAGTGCCGGGGTTTATCAGCCCCAGCATTTT

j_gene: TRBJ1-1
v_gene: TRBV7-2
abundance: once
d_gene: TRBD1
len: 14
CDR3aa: CASSFKQGGTEAFF
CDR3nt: TGTGCCAGCAGCTTTAAACAGGGGGGTACTGAAGCTTTCTTT

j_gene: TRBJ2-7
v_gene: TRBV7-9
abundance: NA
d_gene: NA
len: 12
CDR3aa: CASSLRVDEQYF
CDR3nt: TGTGCCAGCAGCTTACGGGTCGACGAGCAGTACTTC

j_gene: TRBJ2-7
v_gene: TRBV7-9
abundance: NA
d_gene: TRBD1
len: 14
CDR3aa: CASSPRDRTYEQYF
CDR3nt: TGTGCCAGCAGCCCCCGGGACAGAACCTACGAGCAGTACTTC

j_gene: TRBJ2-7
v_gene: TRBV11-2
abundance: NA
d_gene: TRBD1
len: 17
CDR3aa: CASSLGMTGGSSYEQYF
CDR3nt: TGTGCCAGCAGCTTGGGTATGACAGGGGGCAGCTCCTACGAGCAGTACTTC

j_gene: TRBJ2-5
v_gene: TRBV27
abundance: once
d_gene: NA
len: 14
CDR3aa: CASSLRTVQETQYF
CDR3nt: TGTGCCAGCAGTTTACGGACAGTACAAGAGACCCAGTACTTC

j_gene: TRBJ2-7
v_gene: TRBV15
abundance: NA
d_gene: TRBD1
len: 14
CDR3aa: CATSRGTGSYEQYF
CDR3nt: TGTGCCACCAGCAGAGGGACAGGGAGCTACGAGCAGTACTTC

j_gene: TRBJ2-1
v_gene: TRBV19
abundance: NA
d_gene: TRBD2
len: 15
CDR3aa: CASSETSGSMNEQFF
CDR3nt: TGTGCCAGTAGCGAGACTAGCGGGAGTATGAATGAGCAGTTCTTC

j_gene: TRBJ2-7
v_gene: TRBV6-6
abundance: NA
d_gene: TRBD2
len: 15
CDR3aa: CASRDTSGRHYEQYF
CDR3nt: TGTGCCAGCAGAGACACTAGCGGGAGGCATTACGAGCAGTACTTC

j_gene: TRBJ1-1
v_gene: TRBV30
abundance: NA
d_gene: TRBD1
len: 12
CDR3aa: CARGRPNTEAFF
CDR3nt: TGTGCTAGGGGGCGGCCGAACACTGAAGCTTTCTTT

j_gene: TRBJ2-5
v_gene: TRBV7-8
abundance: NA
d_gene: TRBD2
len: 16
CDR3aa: CASSLSRSGSGETQYF
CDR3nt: TGTGCCAGCAGCTTATCCCGAAGCGGGAGCGGAGAGACTCAGTACTTC

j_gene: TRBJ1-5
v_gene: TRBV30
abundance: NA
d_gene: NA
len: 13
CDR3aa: CAWSQGRDQPQHF
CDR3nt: TGTGCCTGGAGTCAGGGGCGGGATCAGCCCCAGCATTTT

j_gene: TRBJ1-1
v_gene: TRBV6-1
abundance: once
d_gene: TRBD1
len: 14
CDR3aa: CASNPTGTGFEAFF
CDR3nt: TGTGCCAGCAATCCTACCGGGACAGGGTTTGAAGCTTTCTTT

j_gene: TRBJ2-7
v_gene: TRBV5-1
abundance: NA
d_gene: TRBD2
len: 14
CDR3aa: CASSQSGISYEQYF
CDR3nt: TGCGCCAGCAGCCAGAGCGGGATCTCCTACGAGCAGTACTTC

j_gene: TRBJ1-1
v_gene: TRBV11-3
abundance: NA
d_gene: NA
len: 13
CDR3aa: CASSSNAGTEAFF
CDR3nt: TGTGCCAGCAGTTCCAACGCAGGGACTGAAGCTTTCTTT

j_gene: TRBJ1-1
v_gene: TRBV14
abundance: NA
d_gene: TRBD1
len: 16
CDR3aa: CANNRGDYRGGTEAFF
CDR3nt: TGTGCCAACAACAGGGGGGATTACAGGGGAGGCACTGAAGCTTTCTTT

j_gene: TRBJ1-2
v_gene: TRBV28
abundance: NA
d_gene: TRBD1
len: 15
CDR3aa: CASSLGGQGSYGYTF
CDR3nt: TGTGCCAGCAGCCTAGGCGGACAGGGGTCCTATGGCTACACCTTC

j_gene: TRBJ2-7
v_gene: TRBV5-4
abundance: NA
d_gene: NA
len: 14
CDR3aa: CASSLGVGRGEQYF
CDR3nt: TGTGCCAGCAGCTTAGGAGTAGGCCGAGGCGAGCAGTACTTC

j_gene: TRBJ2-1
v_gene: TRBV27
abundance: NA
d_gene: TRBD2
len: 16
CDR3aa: CASNKGRGLAGEGEFF
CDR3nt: TGTGCCAGCAACAAGGGCCGGGGACTAGCGGGAGAGGGGGAGTTCTTC

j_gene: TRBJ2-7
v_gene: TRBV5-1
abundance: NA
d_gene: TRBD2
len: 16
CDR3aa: CASSHAGGLPVFEQYF
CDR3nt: TGCGCCAGCAGCCACGCGGGAGGGCTACCCGTTTTCGAGCAGTACTTC

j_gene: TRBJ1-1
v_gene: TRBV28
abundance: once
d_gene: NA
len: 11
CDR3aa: CASSFGLEAFF
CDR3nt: TGTGCCAGCAGTTTTGGTCTGGAGGCTTTCTTT